This section outlines one TCR beta chain sequence together with its context. These data come from a study of T-cell reconstitution after alpha-beta-depleted transplantation in children. The ends lost 0 bases at V and 2 bases at J; junction bases unmatched: 7. The CDR3 covers 17 residues. Germline loops: CDR1 MGHRA, CDR2 YSYEKL. A library of TCRbeta sequences, prepared with unique molecular identifiers, was generated. MiXCR, applied by TCRdb to the PCR reads, yields one record per CDR3 protein. Of about 500,000 distinct CDR3 sequences listed, about 31% were seen once; the top ten hold 2.4%. V and J are TRBV4-1 and TRBJ2-1; TRBD2 matches 7 bases. Sequenced here: PBMCs from the stem cell graft donor, sampled from the stem cell graft. This sequence was found in a human donor who donated a stem cell graft to a child with aplastic anemia. CDR3 in DNA: TGCGCCAGCAGCCAAGATCAAAGCGGGGATACCTACAATGAGCAGTTCTTC. It translates to CASSQDQSGDTYNEQFF.